Sequencing of this TCR beta chain was carried out in a study of T cell repertoires in cytomegalovirus infection. Overall study context: Indications of both CMV infection and matching HLA type were provided by public TCR beta signatures. Study-wide points: Summed frequency of public TCR beta families distinguished CMV carriers with the relevant HLA.

The V gene end was trimmed by 5 bases and the J gene end by 0 bases; junction bases not matched to a gene: 1. The CDR3 consists of 15 residues. Germline CDR1 and CDR2: SGHTA and FQGNSA. This clonotype came up many times. Antigen: not known. A single record per CDR3 protein comes from TCRdb applying MiXCR to the reads. The data contain some 280,000 distinct CDR3 sequences, around 15% of them singletons. The TCR was taken from a human donor in good health (CMV status not recorded). Some clones in this sample may be carry-over from other donors' samples. Sequencing used PBMCs. The J gene is TRBJ2-1, the V gene TRBV7-2, with TRBD2 matching over 10 bases. As DNA, the CDR3 is TGTGCCAGCAGCAGGACTAGCGGCTCCTACAATGAGCAGTTCTTC. Its translation is CASSRTSGSYNEQFF. Combining the CDR3 with reference TRBV7-2 and TRBJ2-1 gives the whole variable domain GAGVSQSPSNKVTEKGKDVELRCDPISGHTALYWYRQSLGQGLEFLIYFQGNSAPDKSGLPSDRFSAERTGGSVSTLTIQRTQQEDSAVYLCASSRTSGSYNEQFFGPGTRLTVL.